This TCR beta chain was recorded in a study of T cell responses to AZD1222 COVID-19 vaccine. Timing groups of about 4 and about 12 weeks for second doses were pooled. The assay was immunoSEQ multiplex PCR, and TCRdb's table has in-frame clones only and misses some. This repertoire shows around 160,000 clones, 92% found once; its top ten account for approximately 0.98%. The CDR3 runs 20 residues. Germline V lookup: CDR1 SGHRS, CDR2 YFSETQ. V shed 2 bases and J shed 0 bases, with 24 bases lying between them. The sequencing here drew on peripheral blood, taken 28 days after the second AZD1222 dose. The clonotype was recovered from an adult who received the AZD1222 COVID-19 vaccine. The chain joins TRBV5-1 to TRBJ1-5, with D tentatively TRBD1 (6 bases). CDR3 residues: CASSFGGSAGAPYSNQPQHF. The DNA of the CDR3 is TGCGCCAGCAGCTTTGGGGGCTCTGCGGGGGCCCCTTATAGCAATCAGCCCCAGCATTTT.